These 6 T cell receptor beta chains originate from one sample sequenced in a study of control samples from healthy donors and cancer patients. Assay used: immunoSEQ multiplex PCR; TCRdb lists only in-frame clones, some missing. The data show some 87,000 clones, 90% to 95% seen once. The sample was blood. These receptors were taken from a man younger than 40 in good health.

This rearrangement joins TRBV5-6 to TRBJ1-1, with no clear D. V was clipped by 1 base and J by 8 bases, with 9 bases between them. The CDR3 totals 12 residues. Germline V gives CDR1 SGHDT, CDR2 YYEEEE. CDR3 region: CASSLWEGEAFF. DNA of the CDR3: TGTGCCAGCAGCTTGTGGGAGGGCGAAGCTTTCTTT.

Only a few counts were recorded for this clone. The chain links TRBV3-1 (or the pseudogene TRBV3-2) to TRBJ1-6, with D maybe TRBD1 (5 bases). The CDR3 has 12 residues. Trimming cost V 1 base and J 15 bases, with 10 bases left between them. Germline V gives CDR1 LGHDT, CDR2 YNNKEL (reference sequence). The CDR3 nucleotides are TGTGCCAGCAGCCAAGCGAAGGGGATCCTCCACTTT. It yields the protein CASSQAKGILHF.

This clone appeared a single time. The chain joins TRBV4-3 to TRBJ1-2; 7 positions match TRBD1. V lost 0 bases and J lost 5; bases outside the gene matches: 0. In germline, CDR1 is LGHNA, CDR2 YSLEER. The CDR3 spans 13 residues. CDR3 region: CASSQDRGYGYTF. The CDR3 DNA is TGCGCCAGCAGCCAAGACAGGGGGTATGGCTACACCTTC.

This clone was seen only a few times. The chain uses TRBV6-5 and TRBJ1-6; D unclear. The V gene's germline CDR1 is MNHEY and CDR2 SVGAGI. The CDR3 is 14 residues long. V lost 6 bases, J lost 5 bases, and 11 bases lay in between. CDR3 residues: CASSPRWDNSPLHF. The CDR3 DNA reads TGTGCCAGCAGCCCCCGGTGGGATAATTCACCCCTCCACTTT.

The chain is built from TRBV4-2 and TRBJ2-7; 13 bases fit TRBD2. In germline, CDR1 is LGHNA, CDR2 YNFKEQ. Trimming removed 1 base from V and 5 bases from J; junction bases left unmatched: 5. CDR3 length: 16 residues. This chain's CDR3 is CASSQGGLAGSHEQYF. For the CDR3, the DNA is TGTGCCAGCAGCCAAGGGGGACTAGCGGGGTCCCACGAGCAGTACTTC.

This chain links TRBV6-5 with TRBJ2-7; the match to TRBD1 covers 11 bases. V dropped 3 bases and J dropped 4; count of bases not matched to a gene: 5. Germline V gene lookup returns CDR1 MNHEY and CDR2 SVGAGI. CDR3 size: 15 residues. The CDR3 DNA is TGTGCCAGCAGTTATCGGGACAGGGGGAAGTACGAGCAGTACTTC. It encodes CASSYRDRGKYEQYF.